This T cell receptor beta chain stems from a study of shared clonotypes between healthy human individuals. A note on this clone: What it recognizes is unknown.

CDR1 is SGHNT, CDR2 YYREEE, per germline (reference sequence). V was cut by 0 bases and J by 0 bases, with 7 bases left in between. There are 16 residues in the CDR3. Overall study results and limits: Generation of non-shared clonotypes was less probable than generation of clonotypes shared by all four donors.

This was a deep-level run. Investigators spread the genomic DNA of each subset evenly over several immunoSEQ plates. Assay: immunoSEQ multiplex PCR; the TCRdb copy retains only in-frame clones and omits some. The sample yields some 790,000 clones, around 77% seen once. Splitting of CD4+ cells produced CD45RA+ naive and CD45RA-negative memory subsets. This sequence joins TRBV5-4 and TRBJ2-6; D unclear. The specimen was memory CD4+ T cells sorted from blood. Sample subset: CD45RA-negative fraction. This receptor was taken from a woman aged 25-40 years in good health. The CDR3 DNA is TGTGCCAGCAGCTTGGGTGGTGACTCTGGGGCCAACGTCCTGACTTTC. It is translated as CASSLGGDSGANVLTF.